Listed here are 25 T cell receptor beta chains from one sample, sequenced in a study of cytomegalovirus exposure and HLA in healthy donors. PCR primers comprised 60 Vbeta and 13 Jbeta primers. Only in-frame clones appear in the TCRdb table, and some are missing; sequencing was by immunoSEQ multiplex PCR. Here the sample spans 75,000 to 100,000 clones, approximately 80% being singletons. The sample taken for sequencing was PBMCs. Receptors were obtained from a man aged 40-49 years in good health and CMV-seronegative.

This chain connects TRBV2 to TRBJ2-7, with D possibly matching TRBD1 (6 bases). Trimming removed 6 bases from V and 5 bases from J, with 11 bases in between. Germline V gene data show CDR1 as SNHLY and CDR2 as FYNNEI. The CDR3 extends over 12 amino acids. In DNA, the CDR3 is TGTGCCAGCAGCTTCAGGGACAACGAGCAGTACTTC. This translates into CASSFRDNEQYF.

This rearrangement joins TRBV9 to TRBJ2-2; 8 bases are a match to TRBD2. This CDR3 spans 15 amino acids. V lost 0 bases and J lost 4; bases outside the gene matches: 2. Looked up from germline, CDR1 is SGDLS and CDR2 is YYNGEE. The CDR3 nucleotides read TGTGCCAGCAGCGTAGGTCTAGCGGGCACCGGGGAGCTGTTTTTT. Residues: CASSVGLAGTGELFF.

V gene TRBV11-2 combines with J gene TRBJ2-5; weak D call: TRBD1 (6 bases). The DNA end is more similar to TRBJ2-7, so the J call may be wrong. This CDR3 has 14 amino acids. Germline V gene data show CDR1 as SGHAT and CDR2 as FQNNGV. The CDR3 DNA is TGTGCCAGCAGCCCAGGACAGAAGCTCCACGAGCAGTACTTC. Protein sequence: CASSPGQKLHEQYF.

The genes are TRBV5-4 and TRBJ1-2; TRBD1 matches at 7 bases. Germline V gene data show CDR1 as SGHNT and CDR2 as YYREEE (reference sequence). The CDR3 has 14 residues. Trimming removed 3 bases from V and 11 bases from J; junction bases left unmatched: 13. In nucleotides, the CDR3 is TGTGCCAGCAGCTCCCTCGAAAGGGGGCAACGATACACCTTC. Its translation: CASSSLERGQRYTF.

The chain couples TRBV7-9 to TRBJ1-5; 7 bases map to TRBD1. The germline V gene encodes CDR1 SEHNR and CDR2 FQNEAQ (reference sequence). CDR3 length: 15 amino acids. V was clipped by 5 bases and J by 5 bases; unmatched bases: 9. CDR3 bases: TGTGCCAGCAGCCACGCAGGGGGAAAGGATCAGCCCCAGCATTTT. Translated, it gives CASSHAGGKDQPQHF.

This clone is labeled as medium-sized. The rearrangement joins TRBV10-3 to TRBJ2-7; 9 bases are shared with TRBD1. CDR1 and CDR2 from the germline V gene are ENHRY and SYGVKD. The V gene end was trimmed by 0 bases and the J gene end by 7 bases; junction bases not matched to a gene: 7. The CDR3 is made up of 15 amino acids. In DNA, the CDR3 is TGTGCCATCAGTGAGTCGACAGGGGGGCGACGGGAGCAGTACTTC. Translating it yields CAISESTGGRREQYF.

CDR3 loop: CASSLEAGYNEKLFF. DNA for the CDR3: TGCGCCAGCAGCTTGGAGGCGGGCTATAATGAAAAACTGTTTTTT. The rearrangement uses TRBV5-1 and TRBJ1-4, with D uncertain. Trimming left V 0 bases short and J 4 bases short, with 10 bases between. In germline, CDR1 is SGHRS, CDR2 YFSETQ. CDR3 length: 15 amino acids.

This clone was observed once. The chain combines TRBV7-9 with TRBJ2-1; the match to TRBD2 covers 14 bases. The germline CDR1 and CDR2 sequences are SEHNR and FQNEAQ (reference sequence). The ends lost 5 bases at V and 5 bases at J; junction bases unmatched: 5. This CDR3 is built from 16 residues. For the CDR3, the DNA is TGTGCCAGCAGCGCGCGACTAGCGGGGGGGCACAATGAGCAGTTCTTC. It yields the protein CASSARLAGGHNEQFF.

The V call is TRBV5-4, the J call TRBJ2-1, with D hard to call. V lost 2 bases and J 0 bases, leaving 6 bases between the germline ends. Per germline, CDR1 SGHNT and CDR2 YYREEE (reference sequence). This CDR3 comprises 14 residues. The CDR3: CASSFRSSYNEQFF. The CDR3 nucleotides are TGTGCCAGCAGCTTCAGAAGCTCCTACAATGAGCAGTTCTTC. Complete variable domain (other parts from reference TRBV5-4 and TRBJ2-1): ETGVTQSPTHLIKTRGQQVTLRCSSQSGHNTVSWYQQALGQGPQFIFQYYREEENGRGNFPPRFSGLQFPNYSSELNVNALELDDSALYLCASSFRSSYNEQFFGPGTRLTVL.

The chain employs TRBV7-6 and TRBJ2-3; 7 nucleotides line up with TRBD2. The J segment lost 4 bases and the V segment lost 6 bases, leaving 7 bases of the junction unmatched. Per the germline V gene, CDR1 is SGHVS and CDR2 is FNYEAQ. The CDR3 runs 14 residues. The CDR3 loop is CASSYDRGADTQYF. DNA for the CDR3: TGTGCCAGCAGTTATGATCGGGGGGCAGATACGCAGTATTTT.

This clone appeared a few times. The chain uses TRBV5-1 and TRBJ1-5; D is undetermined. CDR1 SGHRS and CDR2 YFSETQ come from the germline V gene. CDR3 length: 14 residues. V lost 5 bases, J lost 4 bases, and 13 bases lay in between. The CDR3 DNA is TGCGCCAGCAGTGTGACGGCGGGAAATCAGCCCCAGCATTTT. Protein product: CASSVTAGNQPQHF.

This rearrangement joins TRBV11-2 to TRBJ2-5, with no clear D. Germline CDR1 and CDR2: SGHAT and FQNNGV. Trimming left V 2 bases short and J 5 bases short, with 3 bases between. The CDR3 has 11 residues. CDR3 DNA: TGTGCCAGCAGCTTATCGGAGACCCAGTACTTC. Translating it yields CASSLSETQYF.

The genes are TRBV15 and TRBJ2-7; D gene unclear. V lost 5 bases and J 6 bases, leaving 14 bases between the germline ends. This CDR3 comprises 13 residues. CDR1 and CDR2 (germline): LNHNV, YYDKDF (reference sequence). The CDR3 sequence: CATSSERDSEQYF. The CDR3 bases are TGTGCCACCAGCTCCGAGCGAGACTCCGAGCAGTACTTC.

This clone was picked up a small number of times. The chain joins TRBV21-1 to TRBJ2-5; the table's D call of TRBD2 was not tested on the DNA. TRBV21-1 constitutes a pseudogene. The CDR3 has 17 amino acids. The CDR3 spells CASSKDEVAGGKETQYF. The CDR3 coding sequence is TGTGCCAGCAGCAAAGATGAGGTAGCGGGAGGGAAAGAGACCCAGTACTTC.

The CDR3 reads CASRSQGAYEQYF. DNA for the CDR3: TGTGCCAGCAGAAGCCAGGGGGCCTACGAGCAGTACTTC. The rearrangement links TRBV6-9 to TRBJ2-7; 7 bases are shared with TRBD1. The germline V gene encodes CDR1 MNHGY and CDR2 SVAAGI. The CDR3 length is 13 residues. V was clipped by 6 bases and J by 2 bases; unmatched bases: 4.

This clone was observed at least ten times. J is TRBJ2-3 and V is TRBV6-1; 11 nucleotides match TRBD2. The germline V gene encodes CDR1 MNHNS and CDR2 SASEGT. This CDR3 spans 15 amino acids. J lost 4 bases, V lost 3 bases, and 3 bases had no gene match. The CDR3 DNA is TGTGCCAGCAGTGATTTAGCGGGGGGGCCAGATACGCAGTATTTT. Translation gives CASSDLAGGPDTQYF.

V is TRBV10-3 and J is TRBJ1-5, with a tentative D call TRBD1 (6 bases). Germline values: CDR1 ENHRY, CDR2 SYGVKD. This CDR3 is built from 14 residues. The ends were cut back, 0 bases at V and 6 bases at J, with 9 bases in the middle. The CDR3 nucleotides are TGTGCCATCAGTGAGTCGAGGGACATTCAGCCCCAGCATTTT. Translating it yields CAISESRDIQPQHF.

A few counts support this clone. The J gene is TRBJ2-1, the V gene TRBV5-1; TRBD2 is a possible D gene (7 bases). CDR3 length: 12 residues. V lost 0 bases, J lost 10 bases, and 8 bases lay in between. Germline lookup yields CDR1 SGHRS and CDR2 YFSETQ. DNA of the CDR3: TGCGCCAGCAGCTTGGAGGGGGGGGAGCAGTTCTTC. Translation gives CASSLEGGEQFF.

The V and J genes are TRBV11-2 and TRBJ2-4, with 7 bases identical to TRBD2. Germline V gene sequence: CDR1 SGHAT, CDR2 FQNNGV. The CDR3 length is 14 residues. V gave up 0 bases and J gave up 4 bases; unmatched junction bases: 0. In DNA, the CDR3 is TGTGCCAGCAGCTTAGAGGGGGGGAAAAACATTCAGTACTTC. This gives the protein CASSLEGGKNIQYF.

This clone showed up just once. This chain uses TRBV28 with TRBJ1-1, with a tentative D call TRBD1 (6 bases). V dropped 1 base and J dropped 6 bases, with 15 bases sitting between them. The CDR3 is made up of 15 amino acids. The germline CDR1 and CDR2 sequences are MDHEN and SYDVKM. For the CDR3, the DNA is TGTGCCAGCAGTTTATCTCCAGGGGCCCTCGCTGAAGCTTTCTTT. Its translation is CASSLSPGALAEAFF.

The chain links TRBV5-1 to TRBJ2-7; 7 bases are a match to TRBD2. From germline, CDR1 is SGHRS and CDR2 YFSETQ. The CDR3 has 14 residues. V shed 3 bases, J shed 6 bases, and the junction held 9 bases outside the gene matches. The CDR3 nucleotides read TGCGCCAGCAGCTGGGGACCGGGGGGTGGCGAGCAGTACTTC. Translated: CASSWGPGGGEQYF.

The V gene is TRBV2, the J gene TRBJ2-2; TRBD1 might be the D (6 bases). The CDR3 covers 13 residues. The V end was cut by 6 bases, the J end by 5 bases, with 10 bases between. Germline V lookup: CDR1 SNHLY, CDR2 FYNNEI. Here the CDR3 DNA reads TGTGCCAGCAGCTTAGGGGGTACCGGGGAGCTGTTTTTT. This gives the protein CASSLGGTGELFF.

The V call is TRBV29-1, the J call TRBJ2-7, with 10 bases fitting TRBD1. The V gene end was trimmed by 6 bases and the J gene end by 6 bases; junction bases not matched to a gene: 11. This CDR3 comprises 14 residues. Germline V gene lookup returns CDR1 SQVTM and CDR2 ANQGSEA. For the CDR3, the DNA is TGCAGCGTCGCCGGGACAGGGGTTGCAAGCGAGCAGTACTTC. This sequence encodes CSVAGTGVASEQYF.

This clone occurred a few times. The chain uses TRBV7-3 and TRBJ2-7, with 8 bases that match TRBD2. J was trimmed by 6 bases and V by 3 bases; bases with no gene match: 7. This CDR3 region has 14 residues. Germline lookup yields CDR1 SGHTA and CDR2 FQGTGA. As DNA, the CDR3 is TGTGCCAGCAGCTTCGGCGGGGGGAGCGTCGAGCAGTACTTC. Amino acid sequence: CASSFGGGSVEQYF.

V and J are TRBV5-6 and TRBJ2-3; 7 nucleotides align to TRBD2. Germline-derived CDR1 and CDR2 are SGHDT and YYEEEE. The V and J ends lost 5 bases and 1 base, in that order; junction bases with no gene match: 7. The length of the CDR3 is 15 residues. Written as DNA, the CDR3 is TGTGCCAGCAGACCCTCTAGCGGTGGCACAGATACGCAGTATTTT. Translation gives CASRPSSGGTDTQYF.